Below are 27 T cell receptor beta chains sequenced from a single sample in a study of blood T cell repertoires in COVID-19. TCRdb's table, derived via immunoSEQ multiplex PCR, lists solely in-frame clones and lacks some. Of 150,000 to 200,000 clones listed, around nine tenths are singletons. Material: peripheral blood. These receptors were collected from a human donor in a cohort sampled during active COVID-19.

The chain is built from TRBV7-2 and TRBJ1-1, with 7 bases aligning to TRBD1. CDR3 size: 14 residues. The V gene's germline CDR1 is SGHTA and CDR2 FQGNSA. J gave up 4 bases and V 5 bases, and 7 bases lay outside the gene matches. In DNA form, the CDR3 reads TGTGCCAGCAGCAGGGGGCGGGGATCCACTGAAGCTTTCTTT. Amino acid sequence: CASSRGRGSTEAFF.

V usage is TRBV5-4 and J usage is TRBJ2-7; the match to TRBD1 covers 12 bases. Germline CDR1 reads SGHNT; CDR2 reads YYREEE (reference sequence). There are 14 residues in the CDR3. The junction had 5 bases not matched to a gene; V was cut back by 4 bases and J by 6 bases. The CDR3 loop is CASSPGTGGVEQYF. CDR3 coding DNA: TGTGCCAGCAGCCCCGGGACAGGGGGCGTCGAGCAGTACTTC. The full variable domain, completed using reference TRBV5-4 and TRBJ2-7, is ETGVTQSPTHLIKTRGQQVTLRCSSQSGHNTVSWYQQALGQGPQFIFQYYREEENGRGNFPPRFSGLQFPNYSSELNVNALELDDSALYLCASSPGTGGVEQYFGPGTRLTVT.

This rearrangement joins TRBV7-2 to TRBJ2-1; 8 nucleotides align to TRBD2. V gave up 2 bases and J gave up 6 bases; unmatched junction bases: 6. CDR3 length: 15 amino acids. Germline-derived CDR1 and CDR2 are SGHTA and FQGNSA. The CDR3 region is CASSLLAGSSNEQFF. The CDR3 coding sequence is TGTGCCAGCAGCTTACTAGCGGGCTCGAGCAATGAGCAGTTCTTC. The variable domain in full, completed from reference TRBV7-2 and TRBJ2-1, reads GAGVSQSPSNKVTEKGKDVELRCDPISGHTALYWYRQSLGQGLEFLIYFQGNSAPDKSGLPSDRFSAERTGGSVSTLTIQRTQQEDSAVYLCASSLLAGSSNEQFFGPGTRLTVL.

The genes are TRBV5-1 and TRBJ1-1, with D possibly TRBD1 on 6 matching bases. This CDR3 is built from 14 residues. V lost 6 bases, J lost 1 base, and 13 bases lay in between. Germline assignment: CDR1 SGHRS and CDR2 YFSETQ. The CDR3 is CASNYGTPNTEAFF. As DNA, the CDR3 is TGCGCCAGCAACTACGGGACACCGAACACTGAAGCTTTCTTT.

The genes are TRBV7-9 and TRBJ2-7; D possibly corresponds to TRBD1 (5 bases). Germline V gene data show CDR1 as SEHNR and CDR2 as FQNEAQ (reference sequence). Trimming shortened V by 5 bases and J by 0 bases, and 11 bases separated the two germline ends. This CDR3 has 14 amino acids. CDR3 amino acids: CASSRADSSYEQYF. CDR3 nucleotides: TGTGCCAGCAGCCGAGCCGACAGCTCCTACGAGCAGTACTTC.

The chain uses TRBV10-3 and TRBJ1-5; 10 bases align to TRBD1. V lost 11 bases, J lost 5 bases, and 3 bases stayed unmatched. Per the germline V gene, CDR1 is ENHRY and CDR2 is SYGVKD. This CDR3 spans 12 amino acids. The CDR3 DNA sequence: TGTGCCGTAGGACAGGGGGATCAGCCCCAGCATTTT. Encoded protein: CAVGQGDQPQHF.

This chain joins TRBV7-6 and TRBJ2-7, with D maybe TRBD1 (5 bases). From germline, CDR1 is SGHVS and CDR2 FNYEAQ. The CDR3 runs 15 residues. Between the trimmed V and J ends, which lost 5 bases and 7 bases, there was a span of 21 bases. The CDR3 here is CASSQYAGRAGEQYF. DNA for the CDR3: TGTGCCAGCAGCCAATATGCAGGCAGGGCCGGGGAGCAGTACTTC. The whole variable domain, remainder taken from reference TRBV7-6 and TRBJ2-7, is GAGVSQSPRYKVTKRGQDVALRCDPISGHVSLYWYRQALGQGPEFLTYFNYEAQQDKSGLPNDRFSAERPEGSISTLTIQRTEQRDSAMYRCASSQYAGRAGEQYFGPGTRLTVT.

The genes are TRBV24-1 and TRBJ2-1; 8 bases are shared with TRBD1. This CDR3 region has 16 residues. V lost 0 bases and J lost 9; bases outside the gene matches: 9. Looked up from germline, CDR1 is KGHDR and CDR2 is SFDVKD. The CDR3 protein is CATSDLGRDRSGEQFF. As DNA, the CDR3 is TGTGCCACCAGTGATTTGGGCCGGGACAGGTCCGGTGAGCAGTTCTTC.

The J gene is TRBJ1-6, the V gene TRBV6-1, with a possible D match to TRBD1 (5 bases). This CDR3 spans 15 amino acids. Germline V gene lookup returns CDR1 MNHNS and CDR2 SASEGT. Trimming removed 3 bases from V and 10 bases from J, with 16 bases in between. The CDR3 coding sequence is TGTGCCAGCAGTGATATTCTCCAGGGTCACTCACCCCTCCACTTT. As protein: CASSDILQGHSPLHF.

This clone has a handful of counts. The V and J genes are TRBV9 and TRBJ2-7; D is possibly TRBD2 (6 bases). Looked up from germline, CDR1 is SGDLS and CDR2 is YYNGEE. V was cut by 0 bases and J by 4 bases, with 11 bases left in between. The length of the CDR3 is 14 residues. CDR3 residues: CASSVGRGEYEQYF. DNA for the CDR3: TGTGCCAGCAGCGTAGGGCGGGGAGAGTACGAGCAGTACTTC.

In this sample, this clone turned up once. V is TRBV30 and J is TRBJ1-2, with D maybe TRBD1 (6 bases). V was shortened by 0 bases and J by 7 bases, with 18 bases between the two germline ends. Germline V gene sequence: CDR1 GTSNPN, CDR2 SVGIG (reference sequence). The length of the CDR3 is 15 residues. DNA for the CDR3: TGTGCCTGGAGTGTATTCGCAGGGGCGAGTGCTGGCTACACCTTC. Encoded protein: CAWSVFAGASAGYTF. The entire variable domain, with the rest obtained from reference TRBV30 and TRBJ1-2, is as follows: SQTIHQWPATLVQPVGSPLSLECTVEGTSNPNLYWYRQAAGRGLQLLFYSVGIGQISSEVPQNLSASRPQDRQFILSSKKLLLSDSGFYLCAWSVFAGASAGYTFGSGTRLTVV.

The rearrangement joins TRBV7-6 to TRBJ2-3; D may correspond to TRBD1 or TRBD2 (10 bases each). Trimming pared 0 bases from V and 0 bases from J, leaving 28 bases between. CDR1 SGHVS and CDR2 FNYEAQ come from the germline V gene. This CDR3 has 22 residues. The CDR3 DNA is TGTGCCAGCAGCTTAGCCGGGACAGGGGCATCGGCTAGCGGGAGAAGCACAGATACGCAGTATTTT. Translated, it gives CASSLAGTGASASGRSTDTQYF. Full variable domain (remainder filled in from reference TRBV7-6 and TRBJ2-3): GAGVSQSPRYKVTKRGQDVALRCDPISGHVSLYWYRQALGQGPEFLTYFNYEAQQDKSGLPNDRFSAERPEGSISTLTIQRTEQRDSAMYRCASSLAGTGASASGRSTDTQYFGPGTRLTVL.

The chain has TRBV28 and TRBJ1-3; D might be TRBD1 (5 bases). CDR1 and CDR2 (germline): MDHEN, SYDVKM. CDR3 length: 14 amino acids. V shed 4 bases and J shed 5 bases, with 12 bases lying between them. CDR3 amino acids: CASSSGGDRNTIYF. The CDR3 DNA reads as TGTGCCAGCAGTTCCGGGGGTGATAGAAACACCATATATTTT.

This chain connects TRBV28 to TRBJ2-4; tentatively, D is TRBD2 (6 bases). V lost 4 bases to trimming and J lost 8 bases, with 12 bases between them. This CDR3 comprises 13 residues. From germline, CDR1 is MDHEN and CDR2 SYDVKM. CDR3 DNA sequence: TGTGCCAGCAGTTCACCGACGGGGGACATTCAGTACTTC. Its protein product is CASSSPTGDIQYF.

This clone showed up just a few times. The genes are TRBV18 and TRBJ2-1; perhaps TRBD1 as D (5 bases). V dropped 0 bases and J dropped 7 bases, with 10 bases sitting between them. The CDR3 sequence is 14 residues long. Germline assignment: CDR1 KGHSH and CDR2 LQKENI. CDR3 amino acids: CASSPPVGVNEQFF. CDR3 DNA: TGTGCCAGCTCACCACCAGTAGGGGTGAATGAGCAGTTCTTC.

CDR3 sequence (DNA): TGTGCCAGCAGTTTAGCGGAGACCCAGTACTTC. Its translation: CASSLAETQYF. The rearrangement uses TRBV28 and TRBJ2-5; D gene unclear. V was shortened by 2 bases and J by 5 bases, with 3 bases between the two germline ends. The CDR3 covers 11 residues. Germline V gene lookup returns CDR1 MDHEN and CDR2 SYDVKM.

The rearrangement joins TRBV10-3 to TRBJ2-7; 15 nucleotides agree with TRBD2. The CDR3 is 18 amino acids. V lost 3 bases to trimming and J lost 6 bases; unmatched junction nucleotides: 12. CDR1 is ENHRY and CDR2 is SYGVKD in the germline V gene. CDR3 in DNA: TGTGCCATCAGTGACTGGACTAGCGGGAGGGCCCCCACCTCCGAGCAGTACTTC. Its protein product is CAISDWTSGRAPTSEQYF.

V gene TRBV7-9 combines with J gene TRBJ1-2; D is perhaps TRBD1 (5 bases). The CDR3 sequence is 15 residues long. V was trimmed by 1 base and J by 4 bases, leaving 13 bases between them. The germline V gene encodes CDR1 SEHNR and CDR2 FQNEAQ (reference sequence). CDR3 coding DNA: TGTGCCAGCAGCTTAGGTGACAGCAAATCCTATGGCTACACCTTC. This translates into CASSLGDSKSYGYTF.

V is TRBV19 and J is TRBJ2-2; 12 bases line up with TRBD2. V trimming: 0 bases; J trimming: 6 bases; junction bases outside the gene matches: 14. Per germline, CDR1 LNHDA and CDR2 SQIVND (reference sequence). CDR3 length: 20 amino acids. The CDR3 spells CASSIDRIGLAGGGAGELFF. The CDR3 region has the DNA TGTGCCAGTAGTATAGATCGGATTGGGCTAGCGGGGGGGGGCGCCGGGGAGCTGTTTTTT. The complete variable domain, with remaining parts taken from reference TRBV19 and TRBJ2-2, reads DGGITQSPKYLFRKEGQNVTLSCEQNLNHDAMYWYRQDPGQGLRLIYYSQIVNDFQKGDIAEGYSVSREKKESFPLTVTSAQKNPTAFYLCASSIDRIGLAGGGAGELFFGEGSRLTVL.

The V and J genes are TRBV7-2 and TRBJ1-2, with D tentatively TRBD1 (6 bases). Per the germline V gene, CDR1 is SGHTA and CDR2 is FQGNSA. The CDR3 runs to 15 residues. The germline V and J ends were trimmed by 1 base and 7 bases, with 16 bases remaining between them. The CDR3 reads CASSLGPGDEGGYTF. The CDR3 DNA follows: TGTGCCAGCAGCTTAGGTCCAGGGGATGAAGGTGGCTACACCTTC.

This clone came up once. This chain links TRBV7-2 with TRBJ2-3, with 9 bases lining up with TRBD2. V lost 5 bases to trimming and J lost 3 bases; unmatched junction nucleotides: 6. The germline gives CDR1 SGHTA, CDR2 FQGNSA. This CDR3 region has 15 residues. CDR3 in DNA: TGTGCCAGCAGCCCCCTAGCGGGGACTACAGATACGCAGTATTTT. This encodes CASSPLAGTTDTQYF.

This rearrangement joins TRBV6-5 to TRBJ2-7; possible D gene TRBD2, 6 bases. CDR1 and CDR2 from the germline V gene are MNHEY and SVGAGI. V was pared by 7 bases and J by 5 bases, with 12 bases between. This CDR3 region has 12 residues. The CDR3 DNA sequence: TGTGCCAGCACCAGTACTAGCAACGAGCAGTACTTC. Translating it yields CASTSTSNEQYF.

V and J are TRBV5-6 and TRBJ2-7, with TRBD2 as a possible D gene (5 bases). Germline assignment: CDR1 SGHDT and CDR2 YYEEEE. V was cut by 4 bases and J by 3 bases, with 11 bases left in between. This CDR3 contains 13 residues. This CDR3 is CASSHQRVYEQYF. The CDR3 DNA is TGTGCCAGCAGCCACCAGAGGGTCTACGAGCAGTACTTC.

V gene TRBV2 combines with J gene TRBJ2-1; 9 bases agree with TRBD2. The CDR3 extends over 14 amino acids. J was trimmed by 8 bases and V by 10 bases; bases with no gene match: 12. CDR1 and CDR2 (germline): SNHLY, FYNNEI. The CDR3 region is CATTGTSTQDEQFF. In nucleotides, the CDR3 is TGTGCCACCACCGGGACTAGCACCCAAGATGAGCAGTTCTTC. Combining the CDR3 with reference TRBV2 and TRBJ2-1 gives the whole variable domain EPEVTQTPSHQVTQMGQEVILRCVPISNHLYFYWYRQILGQKVEFLVSFYNNEISEKSEIFDDQFSVERPDGSNFTLKIRSTKLEDSAMYFCATTGTSTQDEQFFGPGTRLTVL.

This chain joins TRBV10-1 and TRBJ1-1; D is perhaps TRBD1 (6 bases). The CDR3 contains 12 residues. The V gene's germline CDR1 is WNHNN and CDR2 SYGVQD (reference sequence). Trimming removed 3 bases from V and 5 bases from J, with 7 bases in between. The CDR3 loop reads CASSDQGTEAFF. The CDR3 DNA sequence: TGCGCCAGCAGTGATCAGGGGACTGAAGCTTTCTTT.

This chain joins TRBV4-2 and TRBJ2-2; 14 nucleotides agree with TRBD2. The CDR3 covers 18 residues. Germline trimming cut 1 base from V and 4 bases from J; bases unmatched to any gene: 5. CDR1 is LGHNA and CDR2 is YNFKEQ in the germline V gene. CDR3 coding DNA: TGTGCCAGCAGCCAAGGACTAGCGGGAGGGCCAGCCACCGGGGAGCTGTTTTTT. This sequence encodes CASSQGLAGGPATGELFF.

The CDR3 is CASSRGQTNTGELFF. Written as DNA, the CDR3 is TGTGCCAGCTCTAGGGGACAGACGAACACCGGGGAGCTGTTTTTT. The chain employs TRBV25-1 and TRBJ2-2; 7 nucleotides line up with TRBD1. This CDR3 contains 15 residues. V was pared by 8 bases and J by 0 bases, with 6 bases of the junction left unmatched. CDR1 is MGHDK and CDR2 is SYGVNS in the germline V gene. The variable domain in full, with the rest retrieved from reference TRBV25-1 and TRBJ2-2, is EADIYQTPRYLVIGTGKKITLECSQTMGHDKMYWYQQDPGMELHLIHYSYGVNSTEKGDLSSESTVSRIRTEHFPLTLESARPSHTSQYLCASSRGQTNTGELFFGEGSRLTVL.